This record concerns one T cell receptor beta chain sequence. Only in-frame clones appear in the TCRdb table, and some are missing; sequencing was by immunoSEQ multiplex PCR. The data show a few hundred thousand clones, with approximately 91% seen just once and 8.3% held by the top ten. This record belongs to a study of blood T cell repertoires in COVID-19. Looking at the study overall: PBMCs, B-cell-depleted T cells, or T cells were the source of the cDNA or gDNA that made up the material.

The CDR3 spans 18 residues. The germline V gene has CDR1 SGHDT and CDR2 YYEEEE. Trimming at V came to 3 bases and at J to 2 bases, leaving 7 bases not matched to a gene. Allocation to cohorts depended on clinical history reported by the participants. Two negative PCRs, clearance, or symptom resolution were required of recovered Cohort 3 donors. Sequenced: PBMCs or T cells enriched from blood (not recorded which). The clonotype comes from a woman aged 55 to 70 who had recovered from COVID-19. V and J are TRBV5-6 and TRBJ2-3; 15 bases are a match to TRBD2. CDR3 nucleotides: TGTGCCAGCAGCTCCGGGACTAGCGGGGGGATCACCACAGATACGCAGTATTTT. This sequence encodes CASSSGTSGGITTDTQYF.